This T cell receptor beta chain was sequenced during a study of blood T cell repertoires in COVID-19. The protocol was immunoSEQ multiplex PCR, while the TCRdb copy is restricted to in-frame clones and leaves out a portion. The profile shows approximately 140,000 clones, approximately 88% of them singletons. The sequencing sample was made of peripheral blood. The origin of this receptor is a human donor in a cohort sampled during active COVID-19.

The CDR3 is CASSQDRRNSLQGGYTF. CDR3 in DNA: TGTGCCAGCAGCCAAGATAGGCGTAACAGTTTACAGGGGGGCTACACCTTC. The rearrangement uses TRBV14 and TRBJ1-2, with 7 bases fitting TRBD1. This CDR3 is 17 amino acids long. V lost 0 bases, J lost 8 bases, and 15 bases stayed unmatched. Germline V gene data show CDR1 as SGHDN and CDR2 as FVKESK.